The 25 T cell receptor beta chains in this list originate from one sample, sequenced in a study of beta chain features in type 1 diabetes. As every portion of the isolated RNA was reverse transcribed, the sequencing read expressed TCRB transcripts. The method was immunoSEQ multiplex PCR; TCRdb's version includes in-frame clones alone and lacks a portion of them. The sample records 200,000 to 250,000 clones, around 10% being singletons. The sequencing sample was made of naive CD4+ T cells from blood. These receptors all stem from a woman aged 18-35 years in good health.

The chain carries TRBV6-1 and TRBJ2-2; D is undetermined. This CDR3 has 12 amino acids. The ends were cut back, 8 bases at V and 1 base at J, with 5 bases in the middle. CDR1 and CDR2 (germline): MNHNS, SASEGT. CDR3 region: CASQENTGELFF. The CDR3 DNA is TGTGCCAGCCAGGAGAACACCGGGGAGCTGTTTTTT.

This sequence joins TRBV11-2 and TRBJ2-1; tentative D call: TRBD2 (5 bases). V was shortened by 3 bases and J by 0 bases, with 12 bases between the two germline ends. Germline values: CDR1 SGHAT, CDR2 FQNNGV. The CDR3 consists of 16 residues. The CDR3 DNA is TGTGCCAGCAGCTTGGTCGGCGGGCCCTCCTACAATGAGCAGTTCTTC. The encoded protein is CASSLVGGPSYNEQFF.

V is TRBV18 and J is TRBJ1-1; no firm D call. Trimming shortened V by 2 bases and J by 1 base, and 14 bases separated the two germline ends. In germline, CDR1 is KGHSH, CDR2 LQKENI. The CDR3 runs to 16 residues. The CDR3 DNA reads TGTGCCAGCTCACCAACTGCCAGCGCGGAGAACACTGAAGCTTTCTTT. It specifies CASSPTASAENTEAFF. The whole variable domain, remainder taken from reference TRBV18 and TRBJ1-1, is NAGVMQNPRHLVRRRGQEARLRCSPMKGHSHVYWYRQLPEEGLKFMVYLQKENIIDESGMPKERFSAEFPKEGPSILRIQQVVRGDSAAYFCASSPTASAENTEAFFGQGTRLTVV.

V and J are TRBV19 and TRBJ1-1; the D gene is possibly TRBD1 (5 bases). CDR3 length: 16 amino acids. Trimming shortened V by 5 bases and J by 3 bases, and 19 bases separated the two germline ends. Germline assignment: CDR1 LNHDA and CDR2 SQIVND (reference sequence). In DNA form, the CDR3 reads TGTGCCAGTAGTGTCAAATCAGGGCTGGGATACACTGAAGCTTTCTTT. It encodes CASSVKSGLGYTEAFF.

This clone showed up just a few times. The chain employs TRBV5-4 and TRBJ2-1; 12 bases map to TRBD2. V shed 4 bases, J shed 7 bases, and the junction held 9 bases outside the gene matches. Germline V gives CDR1 SGHNT, CDR2 YYREEE (reference sequence). The CDR3 runs 16 residues. The CDR3 sequence is CASSQDLAGGMNEQFF. The CDR3 DNA reads TGTGCCAGCAGCCAGGACCTAGCGGGAGGGATGAATGAGCAGTTCTTC.

This clone was detected a few times. The CDR3 DNA follows: TGTGCCAGCAGCGCTAGGGAGGCAGGGATCACTGAAGCTTTCTTT. This encodes CASSAREAGITEAFF. This chain uses TRBV5-4 with TRBJ1-1; D might be TRBD1 (5 bases). The germline gives CDR1 SGHNT, CDR2 YYREEE (reference sequence). Deletions cut 4 bases from V and 4 bases from J, with 17 bases between. The CDR3 has 15 residues. The full variable domain, completed using reference TRBV5-4 and TRBJ1-1, is ETGVTQSPTHLIKTRGQQVTLRCSSQSGHNTVSWYQQALGQGPQFIFQYYREEENGRGNFPPRFSGLQFPNYSSELNVNALELDDSALYLCASSAREAGITEAFFGQGTRLTVV.

The genes are TRBV5-1 and TRBJ2-3, with TRBD2 identical over 7 bases. The CDR3 runs to 16 residues. Trimming at V came to 3 bases and at J to 1 base, leaving 8 bases not matched to a gene. Germline V gene data show CDR1 as SGHRS and CDR2 as YFSETQ. In nucleotides, the CDR3 is TGCGCCAGCAGCTCGGAGAAACGGGGGGGCACAGATACGCAGTATTTT. This encodes CASSSEKRGGTDTQYF.

This clone turned up a few times. The chain joins TRBV28 to TRBJ2-2, with 9 bases fitting TRBD2. Germline V gives CDR1 MDHEN, CDR2 SYDVKM. Trimming removed 1 base from V and 4 bases from J; junction bases left unmatched: 10. The CDR3 is made up of 18 amino acids. The CDR3 nucleotides are TGTGCCAGCAGTTTATTGACTAGCGGTCGGGTGAGCACCGGGGAGCTGTTTTTT. This translates into CASSLLTSGRVSTGELFF. Variable domain in full (rest from reference TRBV28 and TRBJ2-2): DVKVTQSSRYLVKRTGEKVFLECVQDMDHENMFWYRQDPGLGLRLIYFSYDVKMKEKGDIPEGYSVSREKKERFSLILESASTNQTSMYLCASSLLTSGRVSTGELFFGEGSRLTVL.

About this clone itself: The sample holds other DNA sequences that translate to the same CDR3. The gene calls are TRBV5-1 and TRBJ1-5; no reliable D call. The ends were cut back, 0 bases at V and 0 bases at J, with 7 bases in the middle. CDR3 length equals 15 residues. Germline V lookup: CDR1 SGHRS, CDR2 YFSETQ. Here the CDR3 reads CASSLAGVSNQPQHF. Here the CDR3 DNA reads TGCGCCAGCAGCTTGGCCGGAGTTAGCAATCAGCCCCAGCATTTT.

This clone was seen a few times. V usage is TRBV19 and J usage is TRBJ1-4, with D unclear. Germline loops: CDR1 LNHDA, CDR2 SQIVND (reference sequence). The CDR3 covers 12 residues. The V and J ends lost 9 bases and 3 bases respectively, with 8 bases between them. The CDR3 is CASARANEKLFF. CDR3 coding DNA: TGTGCCAGCGCGAGGGCTAATGAAAAACTGTTTTTT.

The V gene is TRBV2, the J gene TRBJ2-1, with 7 bases lining up with TRBD2. Germline V gene sequence: CDR1 SNHLY, CDR2 FYNNEI. The V and J ends lost 4 bases and 1 base, in that order; junction bases with no gene match: 7. The length of the CDR3 is 16 residues. The CDR3 sequence: CASSAVSGISYNEQFF. The CDR3 DNA reads as TGTGCCAGCAGTGCCGTGAGCGGGATTTCCTACAATGAGCAGTTCTTC.

This clone was picked up a small number of times. CDR3 sequence (DNA): TGTGCCAGCAGTTTAAACAGGGGGACTGAAGCTTTCTTT. Translation: CASSLNRGTEAFF. The chain carries TRBV6-1 and TRBJ1-1, with 8 bases fitting TRBD1. CDR3 length equals 13 residues. CDR1 is MNHNS, CDR2 SASEGT, per germline. After removal of 5 bases from V and 5 bases from J, the junction contained 4 bases not matched to a gene.

This clone was recorded a few times. The V call is TRBV19, the J call TRBJ2-7, with a weak D call TRBD1 (7 bases). Germline lookup yields CDR1 LNHDA and CDR2 SQIVND (reference sequence). Between the trimmed V and J ends, which lost 1 base and 3 bases, there was a span of 13 bases. This CDR3 region has 15 residues. The CDR3 DNA reads TGTGCCAGTAGTATAGTGAACAGGGGAGGCTACGAGCAGTACTTC. Translated: CASSIVNRGGYEQYF.

The chain uses TRBV9 and TRBJ1-1; D call uncertain. The CDR3 is 16 residues long. Germline-derived CDR1 and CDR2 are SGDLS and YYNGEE. Trimming left V 1 base short and J 0 bases short, with 13 bases between. The CDR3: CASSVKKELLNTEAFF. The CDR3 nucleotides read TGTGCCAGCAGCGTAAAGAAGGAGCTCTTGAACACTGAAGCTTTCTTT.

Only a few counts were recorded for this clone. The J gene is TRBJ1-2, the V gene TRBV28; a possible D gene is TRBD1 (5 bases). Germline V gene sequence: CDR1 MDHEN, CDR2 SYDVKM. The CDR3 runs 13 residues. With 4 bases removed from V and 3 bases from J, the gap between germline ends came to 9 bases. The CDR3 region has the DNA TGTGCCAGCAGTTGGGGGGACCACTATGGCTACACCTTC. As protein: CASSWGDHYGYTF.

This chain uses TRBV19 with TRBJ2-7, with 9 positions matching TRBD2. The CDR3 covers 14 residues. Germline values: CDR1 LNHDA, CDR2 SQIVND (reference sequence). V lost 6 bases and J lost 2; bases outside the gene matches: 5. CDR3 sequence (DNA): TGTGCCAGTAGCATGACTAGCGGAGCCTACGAGCAGTACTTC. It yields the protein CASSMTSGAYEQYF.

With regard to this clone: The germline gene is not matched at one end of the junction; a read error may be the cause. This chain joins TRBV6-1 and TRBJ1-5; TRBD1 agrees at 9 bases. From germline, CDR1 is MNHNS and CDR2 SASEGT. The CDR3 length is 13 residues. DNA for the CDR3: TGTGCCGGCAGGACAGGGGCTAATCAGCCCCAGCATTTT. Translating gives CAGRTGANQPQHF.

This clone was seen only a few times. The gene calls are TRBV6-5 and TRBJ2-1; 9 nucleotides align to TRBD1. The CDR3 is made up of 14 amino acids. Germline CDR1 is MNHEY and CDR2 is SVGAGI. With V trimmed by 5 bases and J by 9 bases, 8 bases remained unmatched. The CDR3 loop is CASSMIGTGIEQFF. The CDR3 nucleotides read TGTGCCAGCAGTATGATCGGGACAGGGATTGAGCAGTTCTTC.

The chain uses TRBV5-1 and TRBJ2-5; D uncertain. V dropped 4 bases and J dropped 5 bases, with 9 bases sitting between them. CDR1 and CDR2 (germline): SGHRS, YFSETQ. CDR3 size: 12 residues. The CDR3 loop reads CASSPGGETQYF. CDR3 DNA: TGCGCCAGCAGCCCAGGTGGGGAGACCCAGTACTTC.

The chain joins TRBV29-1 to TRBJ1-1; tentatively, D is TRBD1 (5 bases). The CDR3 spans 14 residues. Germline CDR1 is SQVTM and CDR2 is ANQGSEA. Trimming cost V 0 bases and J 0 bases, with 8 bases left between them. CDR3 loop: CSVEEGRVNTEAFF. CDR3 sequence (DNA): TGCAGCGTTGAAGAGGGCAGGGTGAACACTGAAGCTTTCTTT.

This clone was detected a few times. The chain combines TRBV7-3 with TRBJ1-1; 7 bases match TRBD1. Germline assignment: CDR1 SGHTA and CDR2 FQGTGA. V shed 3 bases and J 1 base; nucleotides not matched to a gene: 5. The CDR3 is 15 residues long. The CDR3 DNA follows: TGTGCCAGCAGCTTGCAGGGGGGACCGAACACTGAAGCTTTCTTT. It yields the protein CASSLQGGPNTEAFF. The full variable domain, completed using reference TRBV7-3 and TRBJ1-1, is GAGVSQTPSNKVTEKGKYVELRCDPISGHTALYWYRQSLGQGPEFLIYFQGTGAADDSGLPNDRFFAVRPEGSVSTLKIQRTERGDSAVYLCASSLQGGPNTEAFFGQGTRLTVV.

This chain joins TRBV2 and TRBJ2-5; D not resolved. Trimming cost V 4 bases and J 4 bases, with 10 bases left between them. CDR3 length: 13 amino acids. CDR1 SNHLY and CDR2 FYNNEI come from the germline V gene. The CDR3 here is CASSVEMVETQYF. The CDR3 coding sequence is TGTGCCAGCAGTGTCGAGATGGTAGAGACCCAGTACTTC.

This sequence joins TRBV18 and TRBJ1-4; 7 bases fit TRBD1. Per germline, CDR1 KGHSH and CDR2 LQKENI. With 6 bases clipped from V and 3 bases from J, the junction kept 10 bases outside the gene matches. The CDR3 spans 16 residues. CDR3 sequence (DNA): TGTGCCAGCTCGCATCGAACAGGGGAAGCTAATGAAAAACTGTTTTTT. The encoded protein is CASSHRTGEANEKLFF.

V usage is TRBV12-5 and J usage is TRBJ1-6, with D possibly matching TRBD1 (5 bases). This CDR3 is built from 12 residues. With 1 base removed from V and 10 bases from J, the gap between germline ends came to 5 bases. From germline, CDR1 is LGHNT and CDR2 FRNRAP. The CDR3 here is CASGLGQSPLHF. The CDR3 DNA follows: TGTGCTAGTGGTTTGGGACAGTCACCCCTCCACTTT.

J is TRBJ1-1 and V is TRBV19; D unresolved. The CDR3 contains 15 residues. Germline V lookup: CDR1 LNHDA, CDR2 SQIVND (reference sequence). V dropped 3 bases and J dropped 1 base, with 12 bases sitting between them. The CDR3 region has the DNA TGTGCCAGTAGTATTGGAAGGCGAGGGAACACTGAAGCTTTCTTT. Translation gives CASSIGRRGNTEAFF.